A selection of T cell receptor beta chains follows, all from one sample in a study of T cell changes during pregnancy in multiple sclerosis. The repertoire was sequenced with immunoSEQ multiplex PCR; TCRdb's copy has only in-frame clones and lacks some. The repertoire has about 100,000 clones, about 92% of them found once; the top ten carry around 1.2%. The sample was peripheral blood, taken in the second trimester of pregnancy. These receptors all come from a female donor with multiple sclerosis, enrolled in a pregnancy study. The CDR3 runs from the conserved cysteine through the conserved F or W. The order of the fields is D gene, J gene, V gene, CDR3 protein. A D gene is named only where the DNA matches it firmly.

D gene: NA
J gene: TRBJ1-2
V gene: TRBV6-1
CDR3 protein: CASSESRGQIYTF

D gene: TRBD2
J gene: TRBJ2-5
V gene: TRBV11-3
CDR3 protein: CASSKSGGVQETQYF

D gene: NA
J gene: TRBJ2-1
V gene: TRBV2
CDR3 protein: CASNAFSSSYNEQFF

D gene: NA
J gene: TRBJ2-3
V gene: TRBV28
CDR3 protein: CASSPPGVGTDTQYF

D gene: NA
J gene: TRBJ1-6
V gene: TRBV6-6
CDR3 protein: CASSYSAPNNSPLHF

D gene: NA
J gene: TRBJ1-5
V gene: TRBV25-1
CDR3 protein: CASSAVSNQPQHF

D gene: NA
J gene: TRBJ2-7
V gene: TRBV6-1
CDR3 protein: CASSERGKGYEQYF

D gene: NA
J gene: TRBJ2-4
V gene: TRBV9
CDR3 protein: CASSPQGQKNIQYF

D gene: NA
J gene: TRBJ1-3
V gene: TRBV18
CDR3 protein: CASSLDKARSGNTIYF

D gene: TRBD2
J gene: TRBJ2-5
V gene: TRBV7-2
CDR3 protein: CASSPLGTSGEAQYF

D gene: NA
J gene: TRBJ2-3
V gene: TRBV6-5
CDR3 protein: CASSSLRLELLGTQYF